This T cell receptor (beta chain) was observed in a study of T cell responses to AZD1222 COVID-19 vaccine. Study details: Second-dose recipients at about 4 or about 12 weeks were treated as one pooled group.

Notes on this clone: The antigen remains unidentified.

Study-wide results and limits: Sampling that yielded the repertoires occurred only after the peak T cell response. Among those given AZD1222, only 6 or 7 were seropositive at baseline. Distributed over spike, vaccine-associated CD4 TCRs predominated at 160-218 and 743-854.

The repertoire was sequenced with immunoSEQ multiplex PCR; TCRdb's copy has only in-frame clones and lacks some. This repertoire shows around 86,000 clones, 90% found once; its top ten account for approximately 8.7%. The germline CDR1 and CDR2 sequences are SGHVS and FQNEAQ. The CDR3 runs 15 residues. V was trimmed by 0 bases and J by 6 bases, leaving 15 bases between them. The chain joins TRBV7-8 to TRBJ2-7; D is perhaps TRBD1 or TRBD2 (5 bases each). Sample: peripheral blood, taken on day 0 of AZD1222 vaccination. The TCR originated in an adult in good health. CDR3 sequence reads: CASSLAGRGRGEQYF. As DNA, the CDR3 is TGTGCCAGCAGCTTAGCCGGACGGGGACGGGGCGAGCAGTACTTC.